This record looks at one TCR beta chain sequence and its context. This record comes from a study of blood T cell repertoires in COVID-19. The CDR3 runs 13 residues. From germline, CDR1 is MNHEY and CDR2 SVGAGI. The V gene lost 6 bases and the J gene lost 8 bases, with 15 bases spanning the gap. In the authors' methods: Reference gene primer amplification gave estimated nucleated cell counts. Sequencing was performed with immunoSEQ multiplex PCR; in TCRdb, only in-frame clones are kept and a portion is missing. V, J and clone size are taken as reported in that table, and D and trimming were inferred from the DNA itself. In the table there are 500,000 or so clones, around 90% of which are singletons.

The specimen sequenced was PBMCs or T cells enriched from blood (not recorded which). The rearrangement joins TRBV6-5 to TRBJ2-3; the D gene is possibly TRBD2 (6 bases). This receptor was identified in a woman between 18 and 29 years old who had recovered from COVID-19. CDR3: CASSKGLGGTQYF. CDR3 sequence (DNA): TGTGCCAGCAGCAAGGGATTGGGGGGTACGCAGTATTTT.